The rows below give T cell receptor beta chains drawn from one sample of a study of blood T cell repertoires in COVID-19. Sequencing used immunoSEQ multiplex PCR; TCRdb keeps in-frame clones, though not all of them. This sample has more than 200,000 clones, with more than 75% found just once. The sequenced material came from PBMCs or T cells enriched from blood (not recorded which). These receptors all stem from a woman aged 40 to 50 with acute COVID-19. Both conserved end residues are part of each CDR3. The D gene is left open where the match is weak. For some rows the clone size is stated as once, few or many, or as a class when expanded; others skip it.

V	J	size	D	CDR3
TRBV5-1	TRBJ1-2	NA	TRBD1	CASSLDGQGLYGYTF
TRBV6-5	TRBJ2-7	few	TRBD2	CASSSPTSGTQQYF
TRBV19	TRBJ1-4	NA	TRBD1	CASSARQTGRRNEKLFF
TRBV7-9	TRBJ1-1	NA	NA	CASSLVTGSNTEAFF
TRBV3-1/TRBV3-2	TRBJ2-4	NA	NA	CASSQPAHRPPKNIQYF
TRBV6-1	TRBJ1-2	once	NA	CASSEEGGGNYGYTF
TRBV6-5	TRBJ2-5	NA	NA	CASSSSSVAEQETQYF
TRBV15	TRBJ2-1	NA	NA	CATSSNSGNGYNEQFF
TRBV11-2	TRBJ2-7	NA	NA	CASSFRDEQYF
TRBV18	TRBJ2-1	NA	NA	CASSPIVLEQFF
TRBV18	TRBJ2-5	NA	NA	CASSPYGRGTETQYF
TRBV14	TRBJ2-7	few	TRBD2	CASSTGLAGTYEQYF
TRBV24-1	TRBJ1-2	NA	NA	CATSDETGLYGYTF
TRBV18	TRBJ2-2	NA	TRBD1	CATPEGTANTGELFF
TRBV30	TRBJ1-4	NA	NA	CAWSVRIREKLFF
TRBV5-1	TRBJ1-6	medium-sized	NA	CASSGGTYNSPLHF
TRBV14	TRBJ1-2	NA	TRBD1	CASSLTGTEPFYTF
TRBV7-2	TRBJ2-7	NA	TRBD2	CASSRLAGYYEQYF
TRBV29-1	TRBJ2-1	NA	TRBD1	CSVDVGTGSYNEQFF
TRBV5-1	TRBJ1-4	NA	NA	CASSLGTADATNEKLFF
TRBV10-2	TRBJ2-3	NA	TRBD1	CASSERGRTDTQYF
TRBV4-3	TRBJ2-1	NA	TRBD2	CASSQGSGRVSYNEQFF
TRBV28	TRBJ1-4	NA	TRBD1	CASSLRPGQGPSEKLFF
TRBV7-6	TRBJ1-4	NA	NA	CASSLAGQGRATNEKLFF
TRBV9	TRBJ2-7	NA	NA	CASSARPDNEQYF
TRBV23-1	TRBJ1-1	NA	NA	CASTYRDMKTEAFF
TRBV19	TRBJ2-1	NA	TRBD2	CASSATSGGPVQFF
TRBV18	TRBJ1-4	once	NA	CASSPVPTGIAKLFF
TRBV6-2/TRBV6-3	TRBJ1-1	once	NA	CASSYSPGHEAFF
TRBV29-1	TRBJ1-6	NA	NA	CSPPLAGAGSPLHF
TRBV27	TRBJ2-3	NA	NA	CASSPLLELPPTDTQYF
TRBV11-2	TRBJ2-7	NA	NA	CASSLGYQGFEQYF
TRBV28	TRBJ2-2	NA	NA	CASSLAGNTGELFF
TRBV11-3	TRBJ2-7	NA	TRBD1	CASSEQGPFNEQYF
TRBV12-3/TRBV12-4	TRBJ1-1	NA	NA	CASRRRQFEAFF
TRBV11-2	TRBJ2-1	NA	NA	CASSLGLRNNEQFF
TRBV4-2	TRBJ1-2	once	NA	CASSLGGGYGYTF
TRBV21-1	TRBJ1-2	once	NA	CASSPQSPGGENYGYTF
TRBV11-3	TRBJ2-5	NA	TRBD1	CASSSGTGRKTQYF